This T cell receptor (beta chain) is drawn from a study of response to subunit inactivated influenza vaccine. Points from the study as a whole: Authors suggested that a seasonal influenza vaccination recruits few new T cells each time.

As to this clonotype: Its antigen remains unknown.

V lost 2 bases to trimming and J lost 4 bases, with 8 bases between them. From germline, CDR1 is SGHTA and CDR2 FQGNSA. This CDR3 has 13 residues. MiXCR, applied by TCRdb to the RT-PCR reads, yields one record per CDR3 protein. The top ten hold about 7.8% of the sample, which has 200,000 to 300,000 distinct CDR3 sequences, 12% seen once. This sample comprised non-naive T cells sorted from PBMCs, obtained approximately 15 days before vaccination. The gene calls are TRBV7-2 and TRBJ2-5, with D hard to call. This receptor was obtained from a man aged 45-65 years who received an inactivated influenza vaccine. CDR3 nucleotides: TGTGCCAGCAGCTTATGGCCTGGAGAGACCCAGTACTTC. Translation: CASSLWPGETQYF. The full variable domain, rest sourced from reference TRBV7-2 and TRBJ2-5, is GAGVSQSPSNKVTEKGKDVELRCDPISGHTALYWYRQSLGQGLEFLIYFQGNSAPDKSGLPSDRFSAERTGGSVSTLTIQRTQQEDSAVYLCASSLWPGETQYFGPGTRLLVL.